This T cell receptor beta chain was profiled in a study of shared clonotypes between healthy human individuals. Across the study: CD8 memory received one plate per donor, CD8 naive two, CD4 memory three and CD4 naive three.

Trimming cost V 5 bases and J 2 bases, with 18 bases left between them. The germline CDR1 and CDR2 sequences are SGHTA and FQGNSA. The CDR3 runs to 16 residues. For this clone: Its matching antigen is unknown.

Into CD45RA+ naive and CD45RA-negative memory subsets, the CD4+ cells were split. Data came from immunoSEQ multiplex PCR; TCRdb stores just in-frame clones and leaves some out. The table lists about 2 million clones, roughly 94% of them singletons. Study conclusions and caveats: Rarefaction revealed incomplete sorted-subset sequencing despite large depth.

The clonotype was recovered from a man aged 18-30 years in good health. Sequencing was done on a sample of naive CD4+ T cells sorted from blood. Subset given: CD45RA+ positively selected. The chain couples TRBV7-2 to TRBJ1-1; TRBD1 might be the D (5 bases). The CDR3 is CASSTGTGWLNTEAFF. CDR3 DNA sequence: TGTGCCAGCAGCACCGGGACCGGATGGTTAAACACTGAAGCTTTCTTT.